These 2 T cell receptor beta chains were sequenced from one sample in a study of CD8 T cells in ankylosing spondylitis (dated by TCRdb to 2015 to 2018). The library relied on 5' RACE. These reads were obtained on an Illumina HiSeq 2500. TCRdb reprocessed the public reads (quality trimming at Q25 with fastp, clone calling with MiXCR) and kept in-frame beta chains. Every CDR3 protein is listed once, alongside the most common genes and DNA of its rows. The sample data list roughly 160,000 distinct CDR3 sequences, and roughly 11% of these were observed just once. Jointly, the top ten make up around 29% of the sample. The material sequenced was blood, either unsorted or a sorted T cell fraction (not recorded which). Source of these receptors: a male donor with ankylosing spondylitis or in good health (not recorded which).

This clonotype has ten or more counts. The chain recombines TRBV5-1 with TRBJ2-7; 11 bases map to TRBD2. V trimming: 0 bases; J trimming: 9 bases; junction bases outside the gene matches: 8. Germline-derived CDR1 and CDR2 are SGHRS and YFSETQ. The CDR3 is 15 residues long. The DNA for the CDR3 is TGCGCCAGCAGCTTGGACGGTACTAGCGGGAGTGTGCAGTACTTC. It codes for CASSLDGTSGSVQYF.

This clonotype has a handful of counts. V usage is TRBV7-6 and J usage is TRBJ2-1; 8 positions match TRBD2. The CDR3 runs to 16 residues. CDR1 and CDR2 from the germline V gene are SGHVS and FNYEAQ. J lost 0 bases, V lost 5 bases, and 6 bases had no gene match. The CDR3 sequence is CASSPSGGPSYNEQFF. The CDR3, as DNA: TGTGCCAGCAGCCCCAGCGGGGGCCCCTCCTACAATGAGCAGTTCTTC. The entire variable domain, with the rest obtained from reference TRBV7-6 and TRBJ2-1, is as follows: GAGVSQSPRYKVTKRGQDVALRCDPISGHVSLYWYRQALGQGPEFLTYFNYEAQQDKSGLPNDRFSAERPEGSISTLTIQRTEQRDSAMYRCASSPSGGPSYNEQFFGPGTRLTVL.